This paragraph reports one TCR beta chain. This entry comes from a study of T cell responses to AZD1222 COVID-19 vaccine. The method was immunoSEQ multiplex PCR; TCRdb's version includes in-frame clones alone and lacks a portion of them. The data show 85,000 to 90,000 clones, with around 90% seen just once and roughly 5.2% held by the top ten. Germline CDR1 is SGHNT and CDR2 is YYREEE (reference sequence). V was pared by 1 base and J by 2 bases, with 2 bases of the junction left unmatched. The CDR3 spans 15 residues. Source: peripheral blood, taken on day 0 of AZD1222 vaccination. The chain couples TRBV5-4 to TRBJ1-2; 10 nucleotides align to TRBD1. The origin of this receptor is an adult in good health. The CDR3 DNA reads as TGTGCCAGCAGCTTGAGGACAGGGGGAAACTATGGCTACACCTTC. It is translated as CASSLRTGGNYGYTF.